This T cell receptor beta chain comes out of a study of T cell clones after liver transplantation. Germline V CDR1 and CDR2: MRHNA, SNTAGT. The CDR3 totals 10 residues. Between the trimmed V and J ends, which lost 6 bases and 3 bases, there was a span of 3 bases. Profiling relied on immunoSEQ multiplex PCR, and the TCRdb table lists in-frame clones only, not all of them. Counted here are roughly 70,000 clones, 90% occurring once; the ten biggest clones make up 2% to 3%. The receptor comes from a human donor who received a liver transplant. The chain couples TRBV6-4 to TRBJ2-7; D unclear. The material sequenced was CD4+ T cells from blood, taken before liver transplant. The CDR3 region is CASSIYEQYF. In nucleotides, the CDR3 is TGTGCCAGCAGCATCTACGAGCAGTACTTC.